Listed here are 8 T cell receptor beta chains from one sample, sequenced in a study of cytomegalovirus exposure and HLA in healthy donors. 13 Jbeta primers and 60 Vbeta primers were used for the PCR. The protocol was immunoSEQ multiplex PCR, while the TCRdb copy is restricted to in-frame clones and leaves out a portion. The sample lists 150,000 to 200,000 clones; around 62% were seen once. The sample comprised PBMCs. Source of these receptors: a man aged 40-49 years in good health and CMV-seronegative.

This clone was seen only once. V usage is TRBV5-1 and J usage is TRBJ2-7, with 7 bases matching TRBD1. Trimming removed 4 bases from V and 0 bases from J; junction bases left unmatched: 10. CDR3 length: 16 amino acids. Germline V gene lookup returns CDR1 SGHRS and CDR2 YFSETQ. The CDR3 is CASSEEGAALSYEQYF. The CDR3 region has the DNA TGCGCCAGCAGCGAAGAGGGGGCTGCCCTCTCCTACGAGCAGTACTTC.

This clone was counted a few times. This chain joins TRBV6-5 and TRBJ2-3; TRBD2 might be the D (6 bases). This CDR3 spans 15 amino acids. Germline V gene data show CDR1 as MNHEY and CDR2 as SVGAGI. The V end was cut by 3 bases, the J end by 4 bases, with 14 bases between. DNA of the CDR3: TGTGCCAGCAGTTATCCGGGACTGGGGGCAGATACGCAGTATTTT. Its protein is CASSYPGLGADTQYF.

This chain connects TRBV12-5 to TRBJ2-7, with D unclear. Deletions cut 6 bases from V and 5 bases from J, with 11 bases between. The CDR3 is 12 residues long. CDR1 is LGHNT and CDR2 is FRNRAP in the germline V gene. The CDR3 nucleotides are TGTGCTAGTGGATTCACAGTCGACGAGCAGTACTTC. Encoded protein: CASGFTVDEQYF.

The V gene is TRBV9, the J gene TRBJ1-5; TRBD1 aligns across 8 bases. The CDR3 runs to 14 residues. Germline CDR1 is SGDLS and CDR2 is YYNGEE. Trimming at V came to 0 bases and at J to 6 bases, leaving 2 bases not matched to a gene. CDR3 protein: CASSVAGGSQPQHF. As DNA, the CDR3 is TGTGCCAGCAGCGTAGCAGGGGGCAGTCAGCCCCAGCATTTT.

This clone was observed a few times. The chain employs TRBV14 and TRBJ2-7; D not certain. The V end was cut by 1 base, the J end by 3 bases, with 7 bases between. This CDR3 is 13 amino acids long. Germline assignment: CDR1 SGHDN and CDR2 FVKESK. The CDR3: CASSQGQIYEQYF. The CDR3, as DNA: TGTGCCAGCAGCCAAGGACAAATCTACGAGCAGTACTTC. Full variable domain (missing parts from reference TRBV14 and TRBJ2-7): EAGVTQFPSHSVIEKGQTVTLRCDPISGHDNLYWYRRVMGKEIKFLLHFVKESKQDESGMPNNRFLAERTGGTYSTLKVQPAELEDSGVYFCASSQGQIYEQYFGPGTRLTVT.

The J gene is TRBJ1-5, the V gene TRBV7-8, with D possibly matching TRBD1 (5 bases). The germline CDR1 and CDR2 sequences are SGHVS and FQNEAQ. V shed 5 bases and J shed 3 bases, with 14 bases lying between them. This CDR3 is built from 15 residues. The CDR3 region is CASSPGFGANQPQHF. The CDR3 bases are TGTGCCAGCAGCCCAGGGTTTGGAGCCAATCAGCCCCAGCATTTT.

The V gene is TRBV7-2, the J gene TRBJ2-7; 12 nucleotides match TRBD2. Trimming took 4 bases from V and 2 from J; bases not matched to a gene: 6. Per the germline V gene, CDR1 is SGHTA and CDR2 is FQGNSA. This CDR3 contains 16 residues. The CDR3: CASSSPTSGRTYEQYF. The CDR3 region has the DNA TGTGCCAGCAGCTCCCCGACTAGCGGGAGAACCTACGAGCAGTACTTC.

The J gene is TRBJ1-5, the V gene TRBV28; 9 positions agree with TRBD1. Losses at the gene ends were 5 bases for V and 6 bases for J; bases not matched to a gene: 11. The CDR3 is 16 amino acids. Germline lookup yields CDR1 MDHEN and CDR2 SYDVKM. The CDR3, as DNA: TGTGCCAGCAGTGCCCCGGGACAGGGAACTGGTCAGCCCCAGCATTTT. Translation: CASSAPGQGTGQPQHF.